The next 3 T cell receptor beta chains were all read from a single sample in a study of HIV-infected children after antiretroviral therapy interruption. A 3' RACE protocol on RNA, with unique molecular identifiers, produced the TCR library. TCRdb re-called the 3' RACE reads through MiXCR, storing one row per CDR3 protein. The sample includes about 83,000 distinct CDR3 sequences, approximately 6.9% of them seen just once. Regarding treatment: PENTA 11 planned treatment interruption arm or continuous ART arm. The sequences come from CD45RA+ CD4+ T cells from PBMCs, pooled from several time points, collected from a donor given antiretroviral therapy, either interrupted or continuous. Specified subset: naive CD4+ CD45RA+ CD45RO- T cells. The receptor set was obtained from a pool of human donors with HIV.

In this sample, this clonotype turned up many times. J is TRBJ2-3 and V is TRBV9; D is perhaps TRBD1 or TRBD2 (5 bases each). Trimming took 4 bases from V and 0 from J, leaving 12 bases between them. Per the germline V gene, CDR1 is SGDLS and CDR2 is YYNGEE. The CDR3 loop spans 15 amino acids. This CDR3 is CASSLDGTSTDTQYF. As DNA, the CDR3 is TGTGCCAGCAGCCTAGACGGGACCAGCACAGATACGCAGTATTTT.

This clonotype occurred many times. The V gene is TRBV7-9, the J gene TRBJ2-3, with D maybe TRBD1 (5 bases). Germline V gives CDR1 SEHNR, CDR2 FQNEAQ (reference sequence). The length of the CDR3 is 12 residues. The V end lost 5 bases, the J end lost 4 bases, and 7 bases lay between the germline ends. The CDR3 DNA reads TGTGCCAGCAGCCTAGGGGCAGATACGCAGTATTTT. It translates to CASSLGADTQYF.

This clonotype has more than one count but fewer than ten. The V and J genes are TRBV5-5 and TRBJ1-5, with 8 positions matching TRBD1. V lost 4 bases to trimming and J lost 11 bases; unmatched junction nucleotides: 14. Germline CDR1 reads SGHKS; CDR2 reads YYEKEE (reference sequence). The length of the CDR3 is 15 residues. CDR3 DNA sequence: TGTGCCAGCAGCACTGGACAGGGCACGTATGGGGCCCAGCATTTT. Protein sequence: CASSTGQGTYGAQHF.